Below, 15 T cell receptor beta chains from the same sample are listed, as sequenced in a study of blood T cell repertoires in COVID-19. The table came from immunoSEQ multiplex PCR; TCRdb's copy has only in-frame clones and leaves some out. The table shows around 380,000 clones, with about four fifths occurring only once. The sample was peripheral blood. The receptors were sampled from a human donor with acute or convalescent COVID-19. The donor label of this sample is uncertain.

This chain uses TRBV6-5 with TRBJ1-4, with TRBD1 as a possible D gene (5 bases). The CDR3 is 15 amino acids. Looked up from germline, CDR1 is MNHEY and CDR2 is SVGAGI. Between the trimmed V and J ends, which lost 6 bases and 4 bases, there was a span of 15 bases. The CDR3, as DNA: TGTGCCAGCAGCAGTCGGGGGAGGGGTAATGAAAAACTGTTTTTT. As protein: CASSSRGRGNEKLFF.

This clone was seen a handful of times. This sample includes further DNA sequences coding for the same CDR3. The chain has TRBV12-3 or TRBV12-4 and TRBJ1-1; D not resolved. Trimming left V 6 bases short and J 7 bases short, with 9 bases between. The CDR3 is 11 residues long. CDR3 in amino acids: CASSRRVEAFF. In DNA form, the CDR3 reads TGTGCCAGCAGCCGCCGAGTTGAAGCTTTCTTT.

V is TRBV5-1 and J is TRBJ2-1, with 9 bases identical to TRBD2. The CDR3 is made up of 16 amino acids. Losses at the gene ends were 2 bases for V and 7 bases for J; bases not matched to a gene: 10. From germline, CDR1 is SGHRS and CDR2 YFSETQ. The CDR3 spells CASSLGWTSVSNEQFF. The CDR3 DNA reads as TGCGCCAGCAGCTTAGGTTGGACTAGCGTGTCTAATGAGCAGTTCTTC.

The chain recombines TRBV2 with TRBJ2-1, with 7 bases matching TRBD2. With 5 bases clipped from V and 0 bases from J, the junction kept 1 base outside the gene matches. The CDR3 sequence is 14 residues long. CDR1 and CDR2 from the germline V gene are SNHLY and FYNNEI. The CDR3 DNA reads TGTGCCAGCAGTCCGGGAGGCTCCTACAATGAGCAGTTCTTC. It specifies CASSPGGSYNEQFF.

As to this clone: This CDR3 is also generated by other DNA sequences in the sample. The chain is built from TRBV5-4 and TRBJ1-1, with D hard to call. This CDR3 contains 11 residues. Trimming shortened V by 3 bases and J by 2 bases, and 2 bases separated the two germline ends. The germline V gene encodes CDR1 SGHNT and CDR2 YYREEE (reference sequence). In nucleotides, the CDR3 is TGTGCCAGCAGCTCTAACACTGAAGCTTTCTTT. Encoded protein: CASSSNTEAFF.

The CDR3 loop is CASSQGLAGGQNEQFF. The CDR3 bases are TGTGCCAGCAGCCAAGGACTAGCGGGGGGGCAAAATGAGCAGTTCTTC. This chain uses TRBV14 with TRBJ2-1; 14 bases fit TRBD2. Trimming took 1 base from V and 7 from J; bases not matched to a gene: 3. The CDR3 has 16 amino acids. The germline gives CDR1 SGHDN, CDR2 FVKESK.

The rearrangement uses TRBV27 and TRBJ2-2; TRBD2 might be the D (5 bases). Trimming removed 3 bases at V and 6 bases at J, with 14 bases between. In germline, CDR1 is MNHEY, CDR2 SMNVEV (reference sequence). The CDR3 is 15 residues long. The CDR3 is CASSFDGIAAGELFF. CDR3 nucleotide sequence: TGTGCCAGCAGTTTTGACGGGATTGCCGCCGGGGAGCTGTTTTTT.

The chain is built from TRBV28 and TRBJ1-5, with D unresolved. The V end was cut by 2 bases, the J end by 3 bases, with 5 bases between. This CDR3 has 13 amino acids. Germline CDR1 MDHEN, CDR2 SYDVKM. The CDR3 DNA reads as TGTGCCAGCAGTTTACTCTACAATCAGCCCCAGCATTTT. Protein: CASSLLYNQPQHF.

The V and J genes are TRBV18 and TRBJ2-1; 10 bases align to TRBD2. CDR3 length: 20 amino acids. Per germline, CDR1 KGHSH and CDR2 LQKENI. Trimming cost V 1 base and J 0 bases; bases outside gene matches: 12. The CDR3 bases are TGTGCCAGCTCACCACTGTCTAGCGGGGGCCCCAAGAGCTCCTACAATGAGCAGTTCTTC. It yields the protein CASSPLSSGGPKSSYNEQFF. Full variable domain (outside the CDR3, taken from reference TRBV18 and TRBJ2-1): NAGVMQNPRHLVRRRGQEARLRCSPMKGHSHVYWYRQLPEEGLKFMVYLQKENIIDESGMPKERFSAEFPKEGPSILRIQQVVRGDSAAYFCASSPLSSGGPKSSYNEQFFGPGTRLTVL.

The genes are TRBV7-2 and TRBJ1-2; TRBD1 matches 9 bases. J lost 4 bases, V lost 2 bases, and 5 bases had no gene match. Germline lookup yields CDR1 SGHTA and CDR2 FQGNSA. The CDR3 has 15 amino acids. The CDR3 sequence is CASSLRTGESYGYTF. The CDR3 DNA sequence: TGTGCCAGCAGCTTAAGGACAGGGGAAAGCTATGGCTACACCTTC.

CDR3: CASSKVKLAGRYNEQFF. The CDR3 DNA reads TGTGCCAGCAGCAAAGTGAAACTAGCGGGAAGGTACAATGAGCAGTTCTTC. The rearrangement joins TRBV21-1 to TRBJ2-1; the DNA was not used to check the table's D call, TRBD2. TRBV21-1 is deemed a pseudogene. The length of the CDR3 is 17 residues.

The sample holds a few counts of this clone. The chain employs TRBV30 and TRBJ1-5, with a weak D call TRBD1 (6 bases). Germline loops: CDR1 GTSNPN, CDR2 SVGIG (reference sequence). CDR3 size: 13 residues. V was pared by 1 base and J by 5 bases, with 9 bases between. The CDR3 sequence: CAWSGGQYQPQHF. The CDR3 DNA follows: TGTGCCTGGAGTGGAGGACAGTATCAGCCCCAGCATTTT.

This clone has more than one count but fewer than ten. The chain joins TRBV10-3 to TRBJ2-1; 7 nucleotides agree with TRBD1. This CDR3 has 15 residues. J was trimmed by 5 bases and V by 5 bases; bases with no gene match: 9. Looked up from germline, CDR1 is ENHRY and CDR2 is SYGVKD. The DNA for the CDR3 is TGTGCCATCAGTTTACAGGGGTCCTTAAACAATGAGCAGTTCTTC. This gives the protein CAISLQGSLNNEQFF.

The genes are TRBV3-1 (or the pseudogene TRBV3-2) and TRBJ2-3; maybe TRBD2 (5 bases). The ends were cut back, 1 base at V and 6 bases at J, with 14 bases in the middle. This CDR3 comprises 15 residues. The germline V gene has CDR1 LGHDT and CDR2 YNNKEL (reference sequence). CDR3 sequence (DNA): TGTGCCAGCAGCCAAGTAGTAGCGAGAATGGATACGCAGTATTTT. The encoded protein is CASSQVVARMDTQYF.

The chain combines TRBV29-1 with TRBJ2-2, with D possibly being TRBD2 (7 bases). Per the germline V gene, CDR1 is SQVTM and CDR2 is ANQGSEA. Trimming removed 7 bases at V and 0 bases at J, with 12 bases between. This CDR3 has 14 amino acids. CDR3 sequence: CSASGGPNTGELFF. CDR3 nucleotide sequence: TGCAGCGCATCCGGGGGGCCGAACACCGGGGAGCTGTTTTTT.